The present T cell receptor (beta chain) was sequenced within a study of cytomegalovirus exposure and HLA in healthy donors. The protocol was immunoSEQ multiplex PCR, while the TCRdb copy is restricted to in-frame clones and leaves out a portion. The table records about 49,000 clones, 94% of them present only once. Trimming cost V 1 base and J 0 bases, with 12 bases left between them. The CDR3 contains 17 residues. CDR1 is LGHNA, CDR2 YNFKEQ, per germline. General observations from the study: Most TCR sequences proved rare, with some public TCRs found in many donors.

A note on this clone: Its specificity is not known.

The sample was PBMCs. This clonotype was sampled from a woman younger than 35 in good health and CMV-seropositive. The rearrangement uses TRBV4-2 and TRBJ2-2; no clear D gene. As DNA, the CDR3 is TGTGCCAGCAGCCAAGGACACCACACGTCGAACACCGGGGAGCTGTTTTTT. This translates into CASSQGHHTSNTGELFF.